This T cell receptor beta chain was profiled in a study of beta chain features in type 1 diabetes. Only a few counts were recorded for this clone. Its target is not known. Study-wide points: Type 1 diabetes patients showed a moderate but significant shortening of TCRB CDR3s in all four CD4+ subsets. VDJ junctions from type 1 diabetes patients carried fewer insertions and larger deletions. PCR, the amplification step, might favor shorter templates, equally in patients and controls.

All of the isolated RNA was reverse transcribed, so expressed TCRB transcripts were sequenced. The method was immunoSEQ multiplex PCR; TCRdb's version includes in-frame clones alone and lacks a portion of them. The sample lists under 300,000 clones, around 21% occurring once. CDR1 is SQVTM, CDR2 ANQGSEA, per germline. With 7 bases removed from V and 3 bases from J, the gap between germline ends came to 12 bases. This CDR3 is built from 12 residues. Staining for CD45RO/CCR7/CD25/CD127/CD95/CD27 allowed sorting of CD4+ naive, central memory, regulatory and stem cell-like memory cells. Material: naive CD4+ T cells from blood. The V call is TRBV29-1, the J call TRBJ1-1; no reliable D call. The origin of this receptor is a woman between 40 and 55 years old with type 1 diabetes. The CDR3: CSARFAYTEAFF. CDR3 DNA: TGCAGCGCCCGGTTTGCCTACACTGAAGCTTTCTTT.